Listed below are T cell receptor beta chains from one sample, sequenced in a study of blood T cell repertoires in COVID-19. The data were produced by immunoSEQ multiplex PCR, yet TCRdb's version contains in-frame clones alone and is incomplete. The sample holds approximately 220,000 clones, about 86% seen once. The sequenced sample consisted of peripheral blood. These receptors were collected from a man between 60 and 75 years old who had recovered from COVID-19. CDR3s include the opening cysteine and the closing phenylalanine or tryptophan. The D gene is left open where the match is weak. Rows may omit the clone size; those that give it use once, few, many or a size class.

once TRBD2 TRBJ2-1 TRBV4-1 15 TGCGCCAGCAGTCGGGAGGGGGGCTCCTACAATGAGCAGTTCTTC CASSREGGSYNEQFF
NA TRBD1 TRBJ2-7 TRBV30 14 TGTGCCTGGAGTAAACGGGACAGGAGGTCCGGGCAGTACTTC CAWSKRDRRSGQYF
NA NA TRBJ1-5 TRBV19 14 TGTGCCAGTAGTTCACAGGGTGTGGGTCAGCCCCAGCATTTT CASSSQGVGQPQHF
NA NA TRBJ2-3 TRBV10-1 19 TGCGCCAGCAGTGAGGCATACAGGGTTGTGGCTACTAGCACAGATACGCAGTATTTT CASSEAYRVVATSTDTQYF
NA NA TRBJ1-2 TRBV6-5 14 TGTGCCAGCAGTTACCCTAATACAGGGAATGGCTACACCTTC CASSYPNTGNGYTF
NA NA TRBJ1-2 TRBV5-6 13 TGTGCCAGCAGCTCGACTGGAATCATAGCCTACACCTTC CASSSTGIIAYTF
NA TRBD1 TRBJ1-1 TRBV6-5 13 TGTGCCAGCAGAAGACAGGGGAACACTGAAGCTTTCTTT CASRRQGNTEAFF
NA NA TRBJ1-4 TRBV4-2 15 TGTGCCAGCAGCCAGGGGGGGGCAACTAATGAAAAACTGTTTTTT CASSQGGATNEKLFF
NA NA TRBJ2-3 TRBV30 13 TGTGCCTGGGAAAGCGGCAACACAGATACGCAGTATTTT CAWESGNTDTQYF
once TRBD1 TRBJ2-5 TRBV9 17 TGTGCCAGCAGCGTAGGAGTAGGGACAGGCGGCCAAGAGACCCAGTACTTC CASSVGVGTGGQETQYF
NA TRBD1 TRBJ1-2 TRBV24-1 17 TGTGCCACCAGTGAGACTGGGACAGCCGACTTTAACTATGGCTACACCTTC CATSETGTADFNYGYTF
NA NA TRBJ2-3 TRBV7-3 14 TGTGCCAGCAGCTTAAATGCGGGCACAGATACGCAGTATTTT CASSLNAGTDTQYF
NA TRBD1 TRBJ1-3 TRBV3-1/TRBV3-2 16 TGTGCCAGCAGCTATCGACAGGGGAGCTCTGGAAACACCATATATTTT CASSYRQGSSGNTIYF
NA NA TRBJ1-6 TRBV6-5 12 TGTGCCAGCGCGGGCGGAAATTCACCCCTCCACTTT CASAGGNSPLHF
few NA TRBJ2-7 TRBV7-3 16 TGTGCCAGCAGCCGAGGGGGATCCGGAACCGCCTACGAGCAGTACTTC CASSRGGSGTAYEQYF
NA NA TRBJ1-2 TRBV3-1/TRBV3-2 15 TGTGCCAGCAGTCAGAATGGGGCTGGGGACTATGGCTACACCTTC CASSQNGAGDYGYTF
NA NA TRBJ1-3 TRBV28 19 TGTGCCAGCAGTTTATGGGCAGGTCAGATGCAGAGCTCTGGAAACACCATATATTTT CASSLWAGQMQSSGNTIYF
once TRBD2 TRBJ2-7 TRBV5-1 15 TGCGCCAGCAGCTTCGAGACGGGGGGGCCGTACGAGCAGTACTTC CASSFETGGPYEQYF
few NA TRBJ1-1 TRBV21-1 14 TGTGCCAGCAGCAAAGCGCACGGGAACACTGAAGCTTTCTTT CASSKAHGNTEAFF
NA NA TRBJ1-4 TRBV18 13 TGTGCCAGCTCACCAGGCACTAATGAAAAACTGTTTTTT CASSPGTNEKLFF
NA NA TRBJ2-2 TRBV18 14 TGTGCCAGCTCACCTGCAAGGGGCACCGGGGAGCTGTTTTTT CASSPARGTGELFF
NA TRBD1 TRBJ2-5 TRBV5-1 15 TGCGCCAGCAGCCAACAGGGGCTTGGCCAAGAGACCCAGTACTTC CASSQQGLGQETQYF
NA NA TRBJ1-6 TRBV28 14 TGTGCCAGCAGTTTCCGGCAGGGTAATTCACCCCTCCACTTT CASSFRQGNSPLHF
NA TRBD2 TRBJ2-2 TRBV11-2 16 TGTGCCAGCAGCAAAAGCGGGGGAGGGGACACCGGGGAGCTGTTTTTT CASSKSGGGDTGELFF
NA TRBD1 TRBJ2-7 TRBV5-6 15 TGTGCCAGCAGCTGGGGGGGACAGGGATTATGGGAGCAGTACTTC CASSWGGQGLWEQYF
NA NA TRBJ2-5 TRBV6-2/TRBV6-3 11 TGTGCCAGCAGTTTCGGAGAGACCCAGTACTTC CASSFGETQYF
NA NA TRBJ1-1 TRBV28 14 TGTGCCAGCAGTCGAGGGGGTCTGAACACTGAAGCTTTCTTT CASSRGGLNTEAFF
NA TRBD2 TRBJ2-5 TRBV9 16 TGTGCCAGCAGCGTAAGTAGCGGGGGTCGTCAAGAGACCCAGTACTTC CASSVSSGGRQETQYF